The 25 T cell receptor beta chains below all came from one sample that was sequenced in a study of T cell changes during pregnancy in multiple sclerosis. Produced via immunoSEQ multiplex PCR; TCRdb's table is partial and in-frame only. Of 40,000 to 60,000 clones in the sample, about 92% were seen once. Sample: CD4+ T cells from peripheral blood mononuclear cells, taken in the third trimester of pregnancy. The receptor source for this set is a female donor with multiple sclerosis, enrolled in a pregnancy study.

CDR3 sequence (DNA): TGTGCCTGGAGTGGCCAGACAAATTCACCCCTCCACTTT. Its protein product is CAWSGQTNSPLHF. The chain employs TRBV30 and TRBJ1-6; D unresolved. V gave up 1 base and J gave up 7 bases, with 8 bases separating them. The V gene's germline CDR1 is GTSNPN and CDR2 SVGIG (reference sequence). CDR3 length: 13 residues.

The CDR3 region has the DNA TGTGCCAGCAGCCCACTACAGGGAATCCTTTTCCTTGCTAACTATGGCTACACCTTC. Its translation is CASSPLQGILFLANYGYTF. This chain uses TRBV27 with TRBJ1-2, with D possibly TRBD1 on 6 matching bases. Germline CDR1 reads MNHEY; CDR2 reads SMNVEV (reference sequence). V lost 6 bases and J 0 bases, leaving 26 bases between the germline ends. The CDR3 sequence is 19 residues long.

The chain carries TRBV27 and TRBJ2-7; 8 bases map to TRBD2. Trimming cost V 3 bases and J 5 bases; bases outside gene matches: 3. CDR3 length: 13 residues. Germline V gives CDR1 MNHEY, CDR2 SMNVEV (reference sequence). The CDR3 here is CASSFRAGDEQYF. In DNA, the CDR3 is TGTGCCAGCAGTTTCCGAGCGGGGGACGAGCAGTACTTC.

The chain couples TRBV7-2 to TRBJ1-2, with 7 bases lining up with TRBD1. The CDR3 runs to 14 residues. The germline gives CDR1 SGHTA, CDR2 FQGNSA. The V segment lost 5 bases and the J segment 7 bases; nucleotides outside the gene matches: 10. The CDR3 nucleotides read TGTGCCAGCAGCCAGGGGGGCCAGAGGACTGGCTACACCTTC. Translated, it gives CASSQGGQRTGYTF.

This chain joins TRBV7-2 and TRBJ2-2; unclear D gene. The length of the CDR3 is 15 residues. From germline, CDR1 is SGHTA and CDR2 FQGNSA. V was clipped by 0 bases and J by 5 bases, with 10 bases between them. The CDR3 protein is CASSLARRVTGELFF. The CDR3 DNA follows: TGTGCCAGCAGCTTAGCCAGACGGGTGACCGGGGAGCTGTTTTTT.

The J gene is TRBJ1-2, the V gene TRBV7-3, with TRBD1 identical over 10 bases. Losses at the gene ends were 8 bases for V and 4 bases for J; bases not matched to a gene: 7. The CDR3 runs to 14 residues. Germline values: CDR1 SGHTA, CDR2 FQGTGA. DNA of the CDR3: TGTGCCAGCGCTGGACAGGGGGGGTTCTATGGCTACACCTTC. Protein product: CASAGQGGFYGYTF.

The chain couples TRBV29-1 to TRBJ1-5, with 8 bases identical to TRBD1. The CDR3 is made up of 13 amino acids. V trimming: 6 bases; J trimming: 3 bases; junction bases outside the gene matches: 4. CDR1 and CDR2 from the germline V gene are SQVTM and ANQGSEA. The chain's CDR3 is CSVRQGINQPQHF. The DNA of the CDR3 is TGCAGCGTCAGACAGGGGATCAATCAGCCCCAGCATTTT.

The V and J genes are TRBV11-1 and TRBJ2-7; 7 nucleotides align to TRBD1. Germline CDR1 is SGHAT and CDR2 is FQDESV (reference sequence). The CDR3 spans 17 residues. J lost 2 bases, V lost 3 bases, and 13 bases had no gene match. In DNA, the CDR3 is TGTGCCAGCAGCTTTGGAACCCGGGACAGCGGCGCCTACGAGCAGTACTTC. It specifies CASSFGTRDSGAYEQYF. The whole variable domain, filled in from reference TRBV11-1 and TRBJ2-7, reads EAEVAQSPRYKITEKSQAVAFWCDPISGHATLYWYRQILGQGPELLVQFQDESVVDDSQLPKDRFSAERLKGVDSTLKIQPAELGDSAMYLCASSFGTRDSGAYEQYFGPGTRLTVT.

The CDR3 DNA reads TGTGCCAGTAGCACCGGGACAGGGGGCGCAGATACGCAGTATTTT. The encoded protein is CASSTGTGGADTQYF. The rearrangement uses TRBV19 and TRBJ2-3, with 12 bases fitting TRBD1. The junction had 5 bases not matched to a gene; V was cut back by 6 bases and J by 4 bases. Germline V lookup: CDR1 LNHDA, CDR2 SQIVND (reference sequence). The CDR3 sequence is 15 residues long.

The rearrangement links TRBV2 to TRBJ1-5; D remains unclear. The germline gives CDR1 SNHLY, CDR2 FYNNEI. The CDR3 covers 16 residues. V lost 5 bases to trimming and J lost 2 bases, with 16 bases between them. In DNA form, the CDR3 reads TGTGCCAGCAGTCCCCCGGGTCCTGGAGGCAATCAGCCCCAGCATTTT. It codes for CASSPPGPGGNQPQHF.

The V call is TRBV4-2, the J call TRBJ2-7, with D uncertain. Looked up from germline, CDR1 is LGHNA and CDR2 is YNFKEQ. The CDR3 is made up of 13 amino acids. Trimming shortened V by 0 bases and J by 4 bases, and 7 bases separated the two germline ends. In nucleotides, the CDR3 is TGTGCCAGCAGCCAAGATCTAGGTTACGAGCAGTACTTC. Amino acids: CASSQDLGYEQYF.

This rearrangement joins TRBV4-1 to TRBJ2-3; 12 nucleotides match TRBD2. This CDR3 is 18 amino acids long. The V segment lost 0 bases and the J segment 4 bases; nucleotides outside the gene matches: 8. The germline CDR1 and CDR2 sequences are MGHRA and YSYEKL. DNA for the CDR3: TGCGCCAGCAGCCAAGAACGGTCACTAGCGGGGGGCTCAGATACGCAGTATTTT. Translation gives CASSQERSLAGGSDTQYF.

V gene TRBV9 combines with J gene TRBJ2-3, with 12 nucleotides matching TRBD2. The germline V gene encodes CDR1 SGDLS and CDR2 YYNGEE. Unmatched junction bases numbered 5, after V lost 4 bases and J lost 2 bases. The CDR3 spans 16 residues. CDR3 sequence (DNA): TGTGCCAGCAGCCTAGGACTAGCGGGGCTCACAGATACGCAGTATTTT. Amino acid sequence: CASSLGLAGLTDTQYF.

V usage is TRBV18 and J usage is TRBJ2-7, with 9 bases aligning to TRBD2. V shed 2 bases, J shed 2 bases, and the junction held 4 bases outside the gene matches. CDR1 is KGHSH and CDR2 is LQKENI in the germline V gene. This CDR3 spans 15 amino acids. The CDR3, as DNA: TGTGCCAGCTCACCAGGAGCGGGGGGAACCTACGAGCAGTACTTC. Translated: CASSPGAGGTYEQYF. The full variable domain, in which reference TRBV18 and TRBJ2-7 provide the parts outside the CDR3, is NAGVMQNPRHLVRRRGQEARLRCSPMKGHSHVYWYRQLPEEGLKFMVYLQKENIIDESGMPKERFSAEFPKEGPSILRIQQVVRGDSAAYFCASSPGAGGTYEQYFGPGTRLTVT.

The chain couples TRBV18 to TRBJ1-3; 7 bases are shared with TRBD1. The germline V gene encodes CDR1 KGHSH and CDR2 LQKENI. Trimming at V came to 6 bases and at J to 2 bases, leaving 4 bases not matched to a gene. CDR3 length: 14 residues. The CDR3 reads CASSSGGTGNTIYF. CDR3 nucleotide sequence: TGTGCCAGCTCTTCAGGGGGGACTGGAAACACCATATATTTT.

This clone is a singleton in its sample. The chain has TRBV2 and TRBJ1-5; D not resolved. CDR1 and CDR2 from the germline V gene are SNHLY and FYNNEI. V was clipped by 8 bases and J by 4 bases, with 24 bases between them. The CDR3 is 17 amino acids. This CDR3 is CASGRSRAGSKNQPQHF. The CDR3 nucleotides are TGTGCCAGCGGCCGATCCCGGGCGGGCAGTAAAAATCAGCCCCAGCATTTT.

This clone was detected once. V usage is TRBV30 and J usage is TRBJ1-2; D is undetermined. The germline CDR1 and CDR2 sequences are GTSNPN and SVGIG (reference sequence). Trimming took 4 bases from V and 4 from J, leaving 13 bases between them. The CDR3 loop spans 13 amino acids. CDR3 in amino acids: CAWNFGRLYGYTF. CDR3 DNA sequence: TGTGCCTGGAATTTTGGGCGCCTCTATGGCTACACCTTC.

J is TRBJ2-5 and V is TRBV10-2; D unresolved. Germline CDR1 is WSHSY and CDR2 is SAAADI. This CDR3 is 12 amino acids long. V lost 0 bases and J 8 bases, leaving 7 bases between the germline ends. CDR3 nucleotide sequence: TGCGCCAGCAGTGAGTCGTTAGTAACCCAGTACTTC. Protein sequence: CASSESLVTQYF.

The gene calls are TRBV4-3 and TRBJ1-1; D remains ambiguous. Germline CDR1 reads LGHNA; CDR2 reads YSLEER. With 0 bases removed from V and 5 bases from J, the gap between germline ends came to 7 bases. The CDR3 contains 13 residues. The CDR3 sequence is CASSQDFQTEAFF. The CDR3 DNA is TGCGCCAGCAGCCAAGATTTCCAAACTGAAGCTTTCTTT.

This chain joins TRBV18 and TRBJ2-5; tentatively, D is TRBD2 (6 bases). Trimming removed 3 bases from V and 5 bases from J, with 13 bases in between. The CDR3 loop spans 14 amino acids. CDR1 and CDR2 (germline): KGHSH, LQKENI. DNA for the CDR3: TGTGCCAGCTCACCCCTAGACAGCGGGGAGACCCAGTACTTC. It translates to CASSPLDSGETQYF.

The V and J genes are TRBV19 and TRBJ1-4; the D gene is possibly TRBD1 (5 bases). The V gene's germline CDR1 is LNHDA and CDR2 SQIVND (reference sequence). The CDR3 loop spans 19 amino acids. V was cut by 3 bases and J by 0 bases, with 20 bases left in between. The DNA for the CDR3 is TGTGCCAGTAGTATCTACCGGGGGAGGTTTTATGCAACTAATGAAAAACTGTTTTTT. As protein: CASSIYRGRFYATNEKLFF.

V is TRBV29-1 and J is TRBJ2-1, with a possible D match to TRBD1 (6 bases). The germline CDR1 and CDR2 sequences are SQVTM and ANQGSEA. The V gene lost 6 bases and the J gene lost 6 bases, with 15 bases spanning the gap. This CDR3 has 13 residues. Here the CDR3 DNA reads TGCAGCGTAGCTGACAGGTACGGCAATGAGCAGTTCTTC. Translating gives CSVADRYGNEQFF.

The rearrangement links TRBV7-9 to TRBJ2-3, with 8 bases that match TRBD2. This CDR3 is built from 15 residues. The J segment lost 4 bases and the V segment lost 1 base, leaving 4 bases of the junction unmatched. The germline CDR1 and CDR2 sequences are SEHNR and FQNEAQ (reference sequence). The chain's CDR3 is CASSLVRGGPDTQYF. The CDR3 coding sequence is TGTGCCAGCAGCTTAGTCCGGGGGGGGCCAGATACGCAGTATTTT.

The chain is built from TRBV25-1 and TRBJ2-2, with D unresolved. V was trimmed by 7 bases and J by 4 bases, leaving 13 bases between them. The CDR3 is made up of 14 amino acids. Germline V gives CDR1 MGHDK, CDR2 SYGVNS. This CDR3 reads CASTLGEFTGELFF. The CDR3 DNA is TGTGCCAGCACTTTGGGCGAGTTCACCGGGGAGCTGTTTTTT.

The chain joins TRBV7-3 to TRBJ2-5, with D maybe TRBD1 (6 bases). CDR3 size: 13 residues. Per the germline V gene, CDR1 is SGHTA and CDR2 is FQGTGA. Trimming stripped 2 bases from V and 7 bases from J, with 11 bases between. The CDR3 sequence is CASSLREGGTQYF. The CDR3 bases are TGTGCCAGCAGCTTACGGGAAGGGGGGACCCAGTACTTC.